Shown below are 30 T cell receptor beta chains from a single sample sequenced in a study of identical twins. TCRdb analysed the 5' RACE reads with MiXCR anew, one entry per CDR3 protein. The repertoire holds 400,000 to 550,000 distinct CDR3 sequences, with around 20% as singletons. Another study also made use of these data, one on T cells expressing NK-cell markers.

Specimen: CD4+ T cells sorted from blood. The source of these receptors is a young woman in good health.

The chain employs TRBV7-9 and TRBJ2-4; D possibly corresponds to TRBD1 (5 bases). The CDR3 has 16 residues. Germline CDR1 is SEHNR and CDR2 is FQNEAQ (reference sequence). The V end lost 3 bases, the J end lost 0 bases, and 12 bases lay between the germline ends. The DNA of the CDR3 is TGTGCCAGCAGCTTTGGGGCGGTATTAGCCAAAAACATTCAGTACTTC. Translated, it gives CASSFGAVLAKNIQYF.

The DNA for the CDR3 is TGTGCCAGTAGTATTGGGGGCACAGATACGCAGTATTTT. It yields the protein CASSIGGTDTQYF. The chain recombines TRBV19 with TRBJ2-3; no reliable D call. Germline V gene sequence: CDR1 LNHDA, CDR2 SQIVND (reference sequence). V was shortened by 3 bases and J by 1 base, with 5 bases between the two germline ends. The CDR3 has 13 residues. The full variable domain, its missing parts supplied by reference TRBV19 and TRBJ2-3, is DGGITQSPKYLFRKEGQNVTLSCEQNLNHDAMYWYRQDPGQGLRLIYYSQIVNDFQKGDIAEGYSVSREKKESFPLTVTSAQKNPTAFYLCASSIGGTDTQYFGPGTRLTVL.

The chain carries TRBV7-3 and TRBJ1-1, with no clear D. Trimming took off 2 bases at V and 8 bases at J, with 15 bases between the two ends. CDR3 length: 14 residues. CDR1 and CDR2 (germline): SGHTA, FQGTGA. The CDR3 sequence: CASSLVVSVGEAFF. Written as DNA, the CDR3 is TGTGCCAGCAGCTTAGTGGTTTCGGTGGGCGAAGCTTTCTTT.

The rearrangement uses TRBV12-3 or TRBV12-4 and TRBJ1-1; 8 positions agree with TRBD1. V lost 6 bases and J lost 10; bases outside the gene matches: 10. This CDR3 contains 13 residues. CDR3 sequence reads: CASSRQWGTGAFF. In DNA form, the CDR3 reads TGTGCCAGCAGCCGCCAATGGGGGACAGGAGCTTTCTTT.

This clonotype was counted a few times. The chain carries TRBV6-1 and TRBJ1-2; TRBD1 aligns across 10 bases. The CDR3 consists of 15 residues. Germline CDR1 is MNHNS and CDR2 is SASEGT. After removal of 4 bases from V and 7 bases from J, the junction contained 9 bases not matched to a gene. The CDR3 protein is CASSGTLGTGVGYTF. As DNA, the CDR3 is TGTGCCAGCAGTGGTACATTAGGGACAGGGGTTGGCTACACCTTC.

Only a few counts were recorded for this clonotype. The J gene is TRBJ1-5, the V gene TRBV2; a weak D match, TRBD1 (5 bases). Deletions cut 7 bases from V and 5 bases from J, with 12 bases between. Germline-derived CDR1 and CDR2 are SNHLY and FYNNEI. CDR3 length equals 13 residues. CDR3 protein: CASNWDRDQPQHF. CDR3 in DNA: TGTGCCAGCAATTGGGACCGAGATCAGCCCCAGCATTTT.

This rearrangement joins TRBV20-1 to TRBJ2-5; D ambiguous. The V gene's germline CDR1 is DFQATT and CDR2 SNEGSKA (reference sequence). The V end was cut by 2 bases, the J end by 5 bases, with 9 bases between. The CDR3 consists of 12 residues. In DNA, the CDR3 is TGCAGTGCTAGAAACTTACTGGAGACCCAGTACTTC. Protein: CSARNLLETQYF.

This clonotype was detected a few times. The chain links TRBV18 to TRBJ1-1; no reliable D call. V lost 4 bases and J lost 1, with 10 bases in between. Germline values: CDR1 KGHSH, CDR2 LQKENI. This CDR3 is built from 14 residues. This CDR3 is CASSLYTGNTEAFF. Here the CDR3 DNA reads TGTGCCAGCTCACTTTATACGGGGAACACTGAAGCTTTCTTT.

The chain combines TRBV5-1 with TRBJ1-4, with unresolved D. Germline loops: CDR1 SGHRS, CDR2 YFSETQ. This CDR3 spans 16 amino acids. Trimming removed 2 bases from V and 4 bases from J, with 15 bases in between. CDR3 nucleotide sequence: TGCGCCAGCAGCTTTTACCAGGCGCGGGATAATGAAAAACTGTTTTTT. It is translated as CASSFYQARDNEKLFF.

This clonotype occurred once. The V call is TRBV3-1, the J call TRBJ2-4, with D perhaps being TRBD1 or TRBD2 (5 bases each). The V and J ends lost 4 bases and 9 bases respectively, with 10 bases between them. The CDR3 length is 12 residues. Per the germline V gene, CDR1 is LGHDT and CDR2 is YNNKEL (reference sequence). CDR3 residues: CASSPRGSIQYF. CDR3 coding DNA: TGTGCCAGCAGCCCGAGGGGTTCCATTCAGTACTTC.

The rearrangement joins TRBV11-2 to TRBJ2-4, with a weak D call TRBD1 (6 bases). This CDR3 is built from 14 residues. The germline V gene has CDR1 SGHAT and CDR2 FQNNGV. V was shortened by 2 bases and J by 10 bases, with 15 bases between the two germline ends. The CDR3 here is CASSLRIRDNIQYF. DNA for the CDR3: TGTGCCAGCAGCTTACGTATTCGGGACAATATTCAGTACTTC.

This clonotype was seen more than once but under ten times. The DNA for the CDR3 is TGTGCCAGCAGGGGTGGACACTCTGGGGCCAACGTCCTGACTTTC. Encoded protein: CASRGGHSGANVLTF. The rearrangement uses TRBV12-3 or TRBV12-4 and TRBJ2-6; maybe TRBD1 (5 bases). V shed 6 bases and J shed 0 bases, with 9 bases lying between them. The CDR3 length is 15 residues.

The gene calls are TRBV7-6 and TRBJ2-5; no definite D call. CDR1 and CDR2 (germline): SGHVS, FNYEAQ. This CDR3 has 15 amino acids. V gave up 2 bases and J gave up 4 bases, with 14 bases separating them. CDR3 region: CASSLSMGLGETQYF. In DNA form, the CDR3 reads TGTGCCAGCAGCTTAAGTATGGGATTAGGAGAGACCCAGTACTTC.

The chain recombines TRBV9 with TRBJ2-7; 12 bases match TRBD1. Germline V gene lookup returns CDR1 SGDLS and CDR2 YYNGEE. The trim removed 5 bases at V and 3 bases at J, leaving 6 bases unmatched. The CDR3 sequence is 15 residues long. CDR3 in amino acids: CASSKGTGGLYEQYF. The CDR3 DNA is TGTGCCAGCAGTAAAGGGACAGGGGGCCTCTACGAGCAGTACTTC.

This clonotype has at least ten counts. This chain connects TRBV20-1 to TRBJ2-1, with D possibly matching TRBD2 (6 bases). CDR1 is DFQATT, CDR2 SNEGSKA, per germline (reference sequence). The CDR3 consists of 14 residues. V lost 3 bases and J lost 6, with 15 bases in between. CDR3 amino acids: CSASSGGTSNEQFF. CDR3 DNA: TGCAGTGCTAGCTCGGGCGGGACGAGCAATGAGCAGTTCTTC.

A few counts support this clonotype. The J gene is TRBJ2-7, the V gene TRBV27; D possibly uses TRBD1 or TRBD2 (5 bases each). Germline V CDR1 and CDR2: MNHEY, SMNVEV (reference sequence). The CDR3 contains 15 residues. The V gene lost 7 bases and the J gene lost 2 bases, with 18 bases spanning the gap. CDR3 loop: CASTKLGTATYEQYF. The CDR3 region has the DNA TGTGCCAGCACCAAGCTCGGGACGGCAACCTACGAGCAGTACTTC.

The J gene is TRBJ2-1, the V gene TRBV5-1, with 7 positions matching TRBD2. The V segment lost 1 base and the J segment 10 bases; nucleotides outside the gene matches: 8. The germline V gene has CDR1 SGHRS and CDR2 YFSETQ. The CDR3 sequence is 14 residues long. This chain's CDR3 is CASSLWGGPGEQFF. Here the CDR3 DNA reads TGCGCCAGCAGCTTGTGGGGAGGGCCTGGGGAGCAGTTCTTC.

This clonotype was seen more than once but under ten times. V and J are TRBV5-5 and TRBJ2-7, with a tentative D call TRBD2 (7 bases). This CDR3 comprises 16 residues. Germline CDR1 reads SGHKS; CDR2 reads YYEKEE (reference sequence). Trimming removed 0 bases from V and 2 bases from J, with 15 bases in between. CDR3 residues: CASSLEGGMGTYEQYF. The CDR3 DNA sequence: TGTGCCAGCAGCTTGGAGGGGGGGATGGGCACCTACGAGCAGTACTTC.

This sequence joins TRBV4-1 and TRBJ1-6, with a possible D match to TRBD1 (5 bases). V was pared by 0 bases and J by 3 bases, with 12 bases between. CDR1 MGHRA and CDR2 YSYEKL come from the germline V gene. This CDR3 comprises 17 residues. In DNA, the CDR3 is TGCGCCAGCAGCCAAGATTTCGGGGGATTCTATAATTCACCCCTCCACTTT. Amino acids: CASSQDFGGFYNSPLHF.

This clonotype appeared a few times. The chain carries TRBV5-1 and TRBJ2-3; D call uncertain. V lost 0 bases, J lost 6 bases, and 11 bases lay in between. This CDR3 comprises 14 residues. Germline loops: CDR1 SGHRS, CDR2 YFSETQ. CDR3 nucleotide sequence: TGCGCCAGCAGCTTGGTAGGCCCCTCGGATACGCAGTATTTT. Amino acids: CASSLVGPSDTQYF.

The chain uses TRBV9 and TRBJ2-5; 8 bases fit TRBD1. The V segment lost 0 bases and the J segment 4 bases; nucleotides outside the gene matches: 5. The CDR3 sequence is 15 residues long. Looked up from germline, CDR1 is SGDLS and CDR2 is YYNGEE. In nucleotides, the CDR3 is TGTGCCAGCAGCGTAGCGGCAGGGGGCATAGAGACCCAGTACTTC. Encoded protein: CASSVAAGGIETQYF.

The DNA of the CDR3 is TGTGCCAGCAGCTTAGCGGCAGGGTATAATTCACCCCTCCACTTT. This sequence encodes CASSLAAGYNSPLHF. This sequence joins TRBV7-2 and TRBJ1-6, with a weak D call TRBD1 (5 bases). With 0 bases removed from V and 4 bases from J, the gap between germline ends came to 7 bases. This CDR3 region has 15 residues. Germline V gives CDR1 SGHTA, CDR2 FQGNSA.

There are a few counts of this clonotype. V usage is TRBV25-1 and J usage is TRBJ2-1; D is perhaps TRBD2 (5 bases). CDR1 MGHDK and CDR2 SYGVNS come from the germline V gene. The CDR3 is made up of 15 amino acids. V was trimmed by 10 bases and J by 0 bases, leaving 16 bases between them. CDR3 coding DNA: TGTGCCACCACACGGGGTATCGACTCCTACAATGAGCAGTTCTTC. This gives the protein CATTRGIDSYNEQFF.

The chain employs TRBV20-1 and TRBJ2-7; tentatively, D is TRBD2 (5 bases). The CDR3 sequence is 14 residues long. V lost 4 bases, J lost 3 bases, and 16 bases lay in between. CDR1 and CDR2 (germline): DFQATT, SNEGSKA (reference sequence). CDR3 region: CSAKVRTSSYEQYF. Written as DNA, the CDR3 is TGCAGTGCTAAAGTTCGGACTTCAAGCTACGAGCAGTACTTC.

This chain uses TRBV20-1 with TRBJ2-1, with TRBD2 matching over 11 bases. The CDR3 runs 14 residues. V dropped 3 bases and J dropped 8; count of bases not matched to a gene: 6. Germline CDR1 DFQATT, CDR2 SNEGSKA (reference sequence). The CDR3 coding sequence is TGCAGTGCTAGGTCTACTAGCGGGAGCTATGAGCAGTTCTTC. It yields the protein CSARSTSGSYEQFF.

A few counts support this clonotype. The V and J genes are TRBV7-3 and TRBJ2-7; 10 nucleotides line up with TRBD1. The CDR3 has 15 amino acids. Per the germline V gene, CDR1 is SGHTA and CDR2 is FQGTGA. The V gene end was trimmed by 5 bases and the J gene end by 3 bases; junction bases not matched to a gene: 7. CDR3 sequence (DNA): TGTGCCAGCAGCGAGGGACAGGGGTCCCTCTACGAGCAGTACTTC. This codes for CASSEGQGSLYEQYF.

This clonotype was recorded many times. This sequence joins TRBV9 and TRBJ2-5; maybe TRBD1 (6 bases). The CDR3 runs 13 residues. V shed 1 base and J shed 5 bases, with 9 bases lying between them. From germline, CDR1 is SGDLS and CDR2 YYNGEE. This CDR3 is CASSVQGSETQYF. CDR3 sequence (DNA): TGTGCCAGCAGCGTACAGGGGTCGGAGACCCAGTACTTC.

As to this clonotype: One end of the junction fails to match germline, which may point to a read error. The V gene is TRBV20-1, the J gene TRBJ2-7, with unresolved D. Germline loops: CDR1 DFQATT, CDR2 SNEGSKA (reference sequence). This CDR3 contains 12 residues. CDR3 in DNA: TGCAGTGCTAGGGCTAATGTCTACGGGCAGTACTTC. Translated, it gives CSARANVYGQYF.

This clonotype showed up just a few times. The J gene is TRBJ1-5, the V gene TRBV6-1; TRBD1 matches 8 bases. This CDR3 contains 16 residues. Looked up from germline, CDR1 is MNHNS and CDR2 is SASEGT. The J segment lost 1 base and the V segment lost 8 bases, leaving 10 bases of the junction unmatched. The CDR3, as DNA: TGTGCCAGCTGTGGTACGACAGGGGTAAGCAATCAGCCCCAGCATTTT. Translating gives CASCGTTGVSNQPQHF.

In its sample, this clonotype was seen a few times. This chain links TRBV12-3 or TRBV12-4 with TRBJ1-1; possibly TRBD1 for D (5 bases). The CDR3 runs to 15 residues. Trimming took 5 bases from V and 1 from J, leaving 14 bases between them. CDR3 DNA sequence: TGTGCCAGCAGTGGCTCTGACAGAGGGAACACTGAAGCTTTCTTT. This translates into CASSGSDRGNTEAFF.